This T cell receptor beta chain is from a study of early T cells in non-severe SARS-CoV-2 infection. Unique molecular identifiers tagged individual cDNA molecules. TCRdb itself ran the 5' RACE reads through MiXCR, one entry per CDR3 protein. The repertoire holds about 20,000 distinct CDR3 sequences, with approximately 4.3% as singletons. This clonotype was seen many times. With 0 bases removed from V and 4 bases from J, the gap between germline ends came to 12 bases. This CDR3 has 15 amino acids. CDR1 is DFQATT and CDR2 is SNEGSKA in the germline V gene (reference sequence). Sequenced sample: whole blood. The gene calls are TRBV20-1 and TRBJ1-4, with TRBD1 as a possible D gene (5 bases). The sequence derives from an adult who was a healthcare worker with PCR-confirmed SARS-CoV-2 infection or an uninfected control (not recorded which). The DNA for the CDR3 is TGCAGTGCTAGAGATCCTCGTGGGGGTAATGAAAAACTGTTTTTT. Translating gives CSARDPRGGNEKLFF.